These T cell receptor beta chains were read from a single sample in a study of cytomegalovirus exposure and HLA in healthy donors. Clones were read by immunoSEQ multiplex PCR, and TCRdb kept only the in-frame ones, dropping some. The data contain some 250,000 clones, over 80% of them singletons. Material for sequencing was PBMCs. These receptors originate from a woman aged 40 to 50 in good health and CMV-seropositive. CDR3s include the opening cysteine and the closing phenylalanine or tryptophan. A D gene is named only where the DNA matches it firmly. Clone size is stated in some rows and not others, as once, few, many or a class when expanded.

d_call j_call cdr3_length v_call clone_size cdr3_aa cdr3_nt
- TRBJ2-2 17 TRBV4-1 - CASSQLLNLARAGELFF TGCGCCAGCAGCCAGCTCCTAAATCTCGCTCGGGCCGGGGAGCTGTTTTTT
- TRBJ1-1 13 TRBV7-2 - CASSLAANTEAFF TGTGCCAGCAGCTTAGCGGCGAACACTGAAGCTTTCTTT
- TRBJ1-1 13 TRBV2 - CASRGIMNTEAFF TGTGCCAGCCGCGGGATCATGAACACTGAAGCTTTCTTT
- TRBJ2-7 19 TRBV27 - CASSLFALGSGQTPREQYF TGTGCCAGCAGTTTATTCGCCTTGGGGTCTGGACAGACTCCTCGCGAGCAGTACTTC
TRBD1 TRBJ2-2 16 TRBV13 few CASSRGTGGVTGELFF TGTGCCAGCAGCCGGGGGACAGGGGGAGTAACCGGGGAGCTGTTTTTT
- TRBJ1-4 15 TRBV4-3 - CASSQDQGSFEKLFF TGCGCCAGCAGCCAAGATCAGGGGTCTTTTGAAAAACTGTTTTTT
TRBD1 TRBJ1-2 14 TRBV19 few CASSFGGQFYGYTF TGTGCCAGTAGTTTCGGGGGACAGTTCTATGGCTACACCTTC
- TRBJ2-7 14 TRBV11-3 - CASSLGGDSYEQYF TGTGCCAGCAGCTTAGGAGGAGATTCCTACGAGCAGTACTTC
- TRBJ1-2 14 TRBV6-4 - CASSPAGANYGYTF TGTGCCAGCAGCCCGGCAGGGGCTAACTATGGCTACACCTTC
TRBD1 TRBJ2-7 15 TRBV9 once CASSGGTGGLYEQYF TGTGCCAGCAGCGGAGGGACAGGGGGATTATACGAGCAGTACTTC
TRBD2 TRBJ2-7 16 TRBV5-1 - CASSSRTSGRQVEQYF TGCGCCAGCAGCTCTCGGACTAGCGGGAGACAGGTCGAGCAGTACTTC
TRBD2 TRBJ2-7 15 TRBV5-1 - CASSLEASGSYEQYF TGCGCCAGCAGCTTGGAGGCTAGCGGGAGTTACGAGCAGTACTTC
- TRBJ2-7 14 TRBV7-2 - CASSLLRASYEQYF TGTGCCAGCAGCTTATTACGAGCTTCCTACGAGCAGTACTTC
- TRBJ1-2 14 TRBV7-2 once CASSLVTVAYGYTF TGTGCCAGCAGCTTAGTGACAGTGGCCTATGGCTACACCTTC
- TRBJ1-2 12 TRBV12-5 once CASGAGGGGYTF TGTGCTAGTGGCGCTGGGGGGGGCGGCTACACCTTC
TRBD1 TRBJ1-6 18 TRBV18 once CASSPLDRLLGSNSPLHF TGTGCCAGCTCACCTCTGGACAGGCTTCTAGGGAGCAATTCACCCCTCCACTTT
TRBD2 TRBJ2-3 15 TRBV10-3 - CAIKPSGFSTDTQYF TGTGCCATCAAACCTAGCGGATTCTCCACAGATACGCAGTATTTT
TRBD2 TRBJ2-3 17 TRBV28 - CASSAGTSGLSTDTQYF TGTGCCAGCAGTGCCGGGACTAGCGGGCTTAGCACAGATACGCAGTATTTT
- TRBJ1-6 16 TRBV7-2 - CASSLLMGGSNSPLHF TGTGCCAGCAGCTTACTAATGGGAGGGTCGAATTCCCCCCTCCACTTT
- TRBJ2-1 15 TRBV7-3 - CASSDSRGPGNEQFF TGTGCCAGCAGCGATTCACGGGGTCCTGGGAATGAGCAGTTCTTC
TRBD1 TRBJ2-1 13 TRBV2 - CASSGRQGYGQFF TGTGCCAGCAGTGGACGACAGGGTTATGGGCAGTTCTTC
- TRBJ2-1 14 TRBV5-4 - CASSPGRYEGEQFF TGTGCCAGCAGCCCGGGGAGATATGAGGGTGAGCAGTTCTTC
- TRBJ1-2 15 TRBV7-2 - CASSVRHIPNYGYTF TGTGCCAGCAGCGTCCGACATATCCCTAACTATGGCTACACCTTC
- TRBJ2-5 19 TRBV21-1 few CASIPTGSTPWSHQETQYF TGTGCCAGCATCCCGACAGGGTCTACACCTTGGTCCCACCAAGAGACCCAGTACTTC
TRBD1 TRBJ2-4 18 TRBV2 - CASSYRDRGRGAKNIQYF TGTGCCAGCAGTTACCGGGACAGGGGGCGCGGGGCCAAAAACATTCAGTACTTC
TRBD1 TRBJ2-7 12 TRBV29-1 few CSVTGQQYEQYF TGCAGCGTCACGGGACAGCAATACGAGCAGTACTTC
TRBD1 TRBJ1-5 15 TRBV6-5 - CASSLGQGGNQPQHF TGTGCCAGCAGCCTAGGACAGGGTGGCAATCAGCCCCAGCATTTT
TRBD1 TRBJ1-2 15 TRBV7-9 - CASSSSGTGSGGYTF TGTGCCAGCAGTTCTTCCGGGACAGGGAGTGGTGGCTACACCTTC
- TRBJ1-1 14 TRBV28 - CASRPTFEGTEAFF TGTGCCAGCAGGCCGACATTTGAGGGCACTGAAGCTTTCTTT
- TRBJ1-1 13 TRBV5-1 - CASSLEAGNRAFF TGCGCCAGCAGCTTGGAAGCAGGGAATCGCGCTTTCTTT
TRBD1 TRBJ2-2 13 TRBV5-6 - CASSPQGAGELFF TGTGCCAGCAGCCCTCAGGGGGCCGGGGAGCTGTTTTTT
- TRBJ1-4 16 TRBV15 - CATSRAGGRPNEKLFF TGTGCCACCAGCAGAGCCGGGGGTAGGCCTAATGAAAAACTGTTTTTT
- TRBJ2-3 13 TRBV2 - CASSPEQASTQYF TGTGCCAGCAGTCCGGAACAGGCAAGTACGCAGTATTTT
- TRBJ1-1 13 TRBV7-9 - CAARVGAVTEAFF TGTGCCGCCCGCGTGGGGGCCGTCACTGAAGCTTTCTTT
TRBD2 TRBJ2-3 16 TRBV9 - CASSVGLAGGTDTQYF TGTGCCAGCAGCGTGGGCCTAGCGGGAGGCACAGATACGCAGTATTTT
TRBD1 TRBJ2-1 14 TRBV29-1 - CSVPQGATYNEQFF TGCAGCGTGCCACAGGGGGCCACCTACAATGAGCAGTTCTTC
TRBD2 TRBJ2-7 14 TRBV30 few CACQSSGSSYEQYF TGTGCCTGCCAATCTAGCGGGAGTTCCTACGAGCAGTACTTC
- TRBJ2-7 14 TRBV7-2 - CASSLGWGPYEQYF TGTGCCAGCAGCTTGGGGTGGGGCCCCTACGAGCAGTACTTC
- TRBJ1-1 12 TRBV7-9 - CASRPDTLMAFF TGTGCCAGCAGACCCGACACGCTGATGGCTTTCTTT
TRBD2 TRBJ2-1 15 TRBV7-6 - CASSRGTSGNNEQFF TGTGCCAGCAGTCGAGGGACTAGCGGAAACAATGAGCAGTTCTTC
- TRBJ1-2 14 TRBV19 - CASTQPGTSYGYTF TGTGCCAGTACCCAGCCCGGGACATCTTATGGCTACACCTTC
- TRBJ2-1 14 TRBV11-2 - CASSSYRVLGEQFF TGTGCCAGCAGTTCCTACAGGGTACTCGGTGAGCAGTTCTTC
TRBD1 TRBJ1-4 14 TRBV19 - CASTTDRGAEKLFF TGTGCCAGTACCACGGACAGGGGTGCTGAAAAACTGTTTTTT
- TRBJ2-7 14 TRBV2 - CASSEPGTSYEQYF TGTGCCAGCAGTGAACCAGGGACTTCCTACGAGCAGTACTTC
TRBD2 TRBJ2-1 16 TRBV7-2 few CASMGALQRGSGEQFF TGTGCCAGCATGGGGGCCCTGCAGCGGGGGTCGGGGGAGCAGTTCTTC
- TRBJ1-2 14 TRBV11-2 - CASSLQQGRDGYTF TGTGCCAGCAGCCTCCAACAGGGAAGGGATGGCTACACCTTC
- TRBJ1-1 13 TRBV6-1 - CASSRVRGTEAFF TGTGCCAGCAGTCGGGTCCGGGGCACTGAAGCTTTCTTT
TRBD1 TRBJ1-2 14 TRBV5-4 - CASSLEAGGRGYTF TGTGCCAGCAGCTTGGAGGCAGGGGGCCGTGGCTACACCTTC
- TRBJ1-1 12 TRBV9 - CASSRSGTEAFF TGTGCCAGCAGTCGGAGTGGAACTGAAGCTTTCTTT